The present entry profiles one T cell receptor beta chain with its context. Its antigen is still unknown. This entry belongs to a study of prognosis after radiotherapy for stage I lung cancer. About the study: Enrolled patients comprised 12 to 15 with newly diagnosed primary stage I lung tumors and four to six with oligometastatic NSCLC after surgical resection of the primary tumor. SBRT was given in 3 to 5 fractions at a biologically effective dose of at least 100 Gy as radiotherapy. Findings and limits, study-wide: Usage of TRBV and TRBJ genes reportedly differed between metastatic and non-metastatic patients.

V gave up 3 bases and J gave up 4 bases; unmatched junction bases: 7. The V gene's germline CDR1 is KGHDR and CDR2 SFDVKD. This CDR3 is built from 16 residues. The study amplified the TCR beta CDR3 region from genomic DNA. This amplification was carried out by two rounds of multiplex PCR. Gene-specific TRBV and TRBJ primers were used in PCR round one. One entry per CDR3 protein, called by TCRdb with MiXCR from the multiplex PCR reads. The data contain approximately 15,000 distinct CDR3 sequences, about 43% of them singletons. Here the sequenced sample was PBMCs, taken before or after stereotactic body radiation therapy (not recorded which). The gene calls are TRBV24-1 and TRBJ2-2; 7 bases are shared with TRBD1. This clonotype originated in a donor aged 50 or older with non-small cell lung cancer. In DNA, the CDR3 is TGTGCCACCAGTGATCCCGAGACAGGGACCACCGGGGAGCTGTTTTTT. It translates to CATSDPETGTTGELFF.